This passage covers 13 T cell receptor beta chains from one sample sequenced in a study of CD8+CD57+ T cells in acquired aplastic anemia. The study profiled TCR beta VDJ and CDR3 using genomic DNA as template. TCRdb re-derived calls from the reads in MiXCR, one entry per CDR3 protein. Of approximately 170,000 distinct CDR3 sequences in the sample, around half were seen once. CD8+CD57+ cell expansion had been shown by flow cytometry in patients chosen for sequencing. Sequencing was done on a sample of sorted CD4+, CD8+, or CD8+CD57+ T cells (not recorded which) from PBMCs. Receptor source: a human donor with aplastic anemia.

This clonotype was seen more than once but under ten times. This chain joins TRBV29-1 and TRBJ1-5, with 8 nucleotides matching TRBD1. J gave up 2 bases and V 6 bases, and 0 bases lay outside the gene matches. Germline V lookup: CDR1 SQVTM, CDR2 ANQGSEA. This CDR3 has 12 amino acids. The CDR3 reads CSVDRGNQPQHF. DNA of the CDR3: TGCAGCGTGGACAGGGGCAATCAGCCCCAGCATTTT.

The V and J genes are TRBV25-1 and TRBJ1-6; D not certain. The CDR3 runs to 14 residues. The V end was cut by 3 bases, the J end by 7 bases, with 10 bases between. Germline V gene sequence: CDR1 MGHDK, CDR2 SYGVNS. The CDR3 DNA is TGTGCCAGCAGTGACACAGACTCAAATTCACCCCTCCACTTT. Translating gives CASSDTDSNSPLHF. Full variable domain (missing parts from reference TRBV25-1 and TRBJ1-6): EADIYQTPRYLVIGTGKKITLECSQTMGHDKMYWYQQDPGMELHLIHYSYGVNSTEKGDLSSESTVSRIRTEHFPLTLESARPSHTSQYLCASSDTDSNSPLHFGNGTRLTVT.

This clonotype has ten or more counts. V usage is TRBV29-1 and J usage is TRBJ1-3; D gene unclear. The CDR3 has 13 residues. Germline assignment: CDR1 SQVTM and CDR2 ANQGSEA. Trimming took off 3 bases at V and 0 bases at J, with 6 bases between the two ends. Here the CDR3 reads CSVEARSGNTIYF. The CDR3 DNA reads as TGCAGCGTTGAGGCACGCTCTGGAAACACCATATATTTT.

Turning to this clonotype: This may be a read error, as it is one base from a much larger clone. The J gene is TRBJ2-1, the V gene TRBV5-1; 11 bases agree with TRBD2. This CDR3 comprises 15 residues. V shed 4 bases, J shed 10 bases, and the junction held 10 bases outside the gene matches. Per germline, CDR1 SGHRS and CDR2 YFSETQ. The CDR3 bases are TGCGCCAGCAGCCCGGCGGCCTTAGCGGGAGGGGAGCAGTTCTTC. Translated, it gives CASSPAALAGGEQFF.

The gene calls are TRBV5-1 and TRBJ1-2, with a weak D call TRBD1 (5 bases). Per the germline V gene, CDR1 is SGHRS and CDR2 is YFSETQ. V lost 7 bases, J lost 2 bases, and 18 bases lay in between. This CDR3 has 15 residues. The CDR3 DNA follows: TGCGCCAGCTCCCCCCTCGGACAAGACAACTATGGCTACACCTTC. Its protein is CASSPLGQDNYGYTF.

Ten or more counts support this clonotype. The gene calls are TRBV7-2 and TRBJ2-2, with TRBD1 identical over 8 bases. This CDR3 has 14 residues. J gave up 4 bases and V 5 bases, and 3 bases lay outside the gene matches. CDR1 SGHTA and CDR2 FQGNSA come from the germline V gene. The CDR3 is CASSTDRVTGELFF. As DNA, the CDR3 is TGTGCCAGCAGCACGGACAGGGTCACCGGGGAGCTGTTTTTT.

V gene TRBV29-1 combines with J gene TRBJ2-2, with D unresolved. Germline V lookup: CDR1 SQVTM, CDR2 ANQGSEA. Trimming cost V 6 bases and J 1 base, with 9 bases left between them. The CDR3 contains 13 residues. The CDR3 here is CSVRERNTGELFF. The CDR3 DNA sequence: TGCAGCGTGAGAGAGAGGAACACCGGGGAGCTGTTTTTT.

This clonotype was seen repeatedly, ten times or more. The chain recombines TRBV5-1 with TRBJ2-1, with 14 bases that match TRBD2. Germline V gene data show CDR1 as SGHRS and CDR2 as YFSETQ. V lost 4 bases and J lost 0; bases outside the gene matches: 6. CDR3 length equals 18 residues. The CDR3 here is CASSPGLAGGLSYNEQFF. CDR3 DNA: TGCGCCAGCAGCCCCGGACTAGCGGGAGGTCTCTCCTACAATGAGCAGTTCTTC.

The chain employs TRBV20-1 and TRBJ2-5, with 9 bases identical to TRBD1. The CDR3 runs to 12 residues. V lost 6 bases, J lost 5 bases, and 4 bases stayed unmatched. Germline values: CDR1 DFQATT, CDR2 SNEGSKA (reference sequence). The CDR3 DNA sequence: TGCAGTGCGCGGACAGGGGTGGAGACCCAGTACTTC. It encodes CSARTGVETQYF.

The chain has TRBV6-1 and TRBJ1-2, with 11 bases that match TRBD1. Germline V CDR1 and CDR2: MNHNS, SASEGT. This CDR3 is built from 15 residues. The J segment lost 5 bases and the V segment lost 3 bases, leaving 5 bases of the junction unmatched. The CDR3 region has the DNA TGTGCCAGCAGTGACCCCGGACAGGGGGCTTATGGCTACACCTTC. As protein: CASSDPGQGAYGYTF.

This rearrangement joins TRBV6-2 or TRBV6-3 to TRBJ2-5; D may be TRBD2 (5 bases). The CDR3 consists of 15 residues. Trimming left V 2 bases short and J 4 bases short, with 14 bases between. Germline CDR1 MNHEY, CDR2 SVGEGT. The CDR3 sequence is CASSYRVARGETQYF. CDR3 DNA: TGTGCCAGCAGTTACCGGGTAGCGAGAGGAGAGACCCAGTACTTC.

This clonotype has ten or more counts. CDR3 sequence (DNA): TGCAGTGCTAGAACTAGCGGGGGGGCCATCGGAGAGACCCAGTACTTC. Its translation is CSARTSGGAIGETQYF. The chain uses TRBV20-1 and TRBJ2-5, with 13 bases aligning to TRBD2. Germline V gene lookup returns CDR1 DFQATT and CDR2 SNEGSKA (reference sequence). The J segment lost 4 bases and the V segment lost 2 bases, leaving 7 bases of the junction unmatched. This CDR3 has 16 residues.

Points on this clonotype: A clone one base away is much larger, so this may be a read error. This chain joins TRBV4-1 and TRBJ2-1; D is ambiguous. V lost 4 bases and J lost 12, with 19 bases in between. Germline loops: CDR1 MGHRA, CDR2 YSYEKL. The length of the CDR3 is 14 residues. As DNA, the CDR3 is TGCGCCAGCAGCCCGTACCCACGGTATGGTGGGCAGTTCTTC. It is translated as CASSPYPRYGGQFF.